This TCR beta chain was profiled in a study of cytomegalovirus exposure and HLA in healthy donors. The PCR contained 60 Vbeta and 13 Jbeta primers. Libraries were prepared by immunoSEQ multiplex PCR; TCRdb keeps only in-frame clonotypes and omits some of them. The sample lists about 120,000 clones; 80% were seen once. CDR1 and CDR2 from the germline V gene are SNHLY and FYNNEI. The CDR3 contains 12 residues. A word on this clone: Its specificity is unknown. One end of the junction is discordant with germline, which a read error may explain.

Regarding the study as a whole: An analysis that came later showed most CMV-associated TCR beta chains appearing HLA-restricted.

The sample was PBMCs. V is TRBV2 and J is TRBJ2-7; TRBD1 aligns across 8 bases. The receptor comes from a female donor in good health and CMV-seronegative. The CDR3 loop is CASTQTRDRSLF. CDR3 in DNA: TGTGCCAGCACCCAAACCCGGGACAGGTCCCTCTTC.